This T cell receptor (beta chain) came from a study of cytomegalovirus exposure and HLA in healthy donors. Study as a whole: Earlier, 95 million to 140 million unique TCR beta sequences were recovered from roughly 200 million T cells by an analysis.

The study, taken as a whole, reports: Reported performance of the classifier showed diagnosis of cytomegalovirus status with high specificity and sensitivity.

CDR1 MNHNS and CDR2 SASEGT come from the germline V gene. The CDR3 runs to 15 residues. The J segment lost 6 bases and the V segment lost 2 bases, leaving 6 bases of the junction unmatched. PCR involved 60 Vbeta and 13 Jbeta primers. In the original workflow: Later, roughly 86 million unique TCR beta chains were counted in an analysis, and about 10 million of them were shared. Profiling relied on immunoSEQ multiplex PCR, and the TCRdb table lists in-frame clones only, not all of them. V and J calls and clone size follow that table, whereas D and trimming were derived from the DNA. The sample includes some 170,000 clones, roughly 80% of them seen just once. Turning to this clone: The target antigen is unknown.

Sequenced sample: PBMCs. The source of this sequence is a man aged 40-55 years in good health and CMV-seronegative. The chain links TRBV6-1 to TRBJ2-2; 7 nucleotides line up with TRBD2. CDR3 DNA sequence: TGTGCCAGCAGTGAACCGGGGCGGGGGTCCGGGGAGCTGTTTTTT. It yields the protein CASSEPGRGSGELFF.